This T cell receptor (beta chain) was found in a study of T cells in Graves' hyperthyroidism and ophthalmopathy (dated by TCRdb to about 2019). Some background on the complete study: A discovery cohort of approximately 97 patients, about 40 with Graves' ophthalmopathy and 55 to 65 with stable Graves' hyperthyroidism, was used to find distinguishing TCR V-J signatures. According to the paper, TCR Vbeta CDR3 sequencing was carried out on approximately 140 peripheral blood samples, which came from fewer than 50 ophthalmopathy, around 75 hyperthyroidism and about 17 progressor patients. The 100 discovery patients were divided at random into training and test sets in a 7:3 ratio. Following sampling, methimazole starting at 30 mg daily was given to hyperthyroidism patients, and high-dose intravenous methylprednisolone was given to ophthalmopathy patients. An independent validation cohort of about 20 hyperthyroidism patients and about 16 patients who later progressed to ophthalmopathy tested prospective prediction of ophthalmopathy. Thyroid tissue and blood T-cell repertoires from roughly 6 Graves' hyperthyroidism patients were also compared in the study.

Stable Graves' hyperthyroidism was defined as the absence of progression to ophthalmopathy over 18 months of follow-up. The hyperthyroidism patients were between 18 and 65 years old and newly diagnosed, with a disease duration of less than 2 months. Any patient with an uncontrolled infection, another autoimmune disease, pregnancy or lactation was excluded. Diagnoses were established on the basis of clinical symptoms, serum thyroxine and TRAb, thyroid ultrasound, and orbital computed tomography. Trizol reagent was used to extract total RNA, and RNA quality was then checked on an Agilent 2100 Bioanalyzer. This clonotype turned up a few times. Its specific antigen is unknown. Per-nucleotide qualities are absent, and no much larger clonotype sits a single base away. The TCR beta CDR3 regions were amplified from RNA transcripts. The first round of RT-PCR for the TCR CDR3 was performed with the HTBI primer set and the Qiagen OneStep RT-PCR kit. Libraries were constructed in a second round of multiplex PCR, after which size selection and purification were carried out. Libraries were sequenced paired-end with 100 bp reads on an Illumina HiSeq2000. On the study's bioinformatics: SOAPnuke was used to process the raw data, throwing out any read that contained adapters or uncalled bases, had a mean Phred below 15, or lacked an exact constant-primer or identifier match. COPE v1.2.5 was used to merge high-quality paired reads, and clonotypes were defined as unique nucleotide sequences. Clonotypes were aligned to IMGT TRBV, TRBD and TRBJ reference segments using MiTCR v1.1. The analysis was restricted to V-J combinations with a frequency above 0.0001, which together covered about 99% of the repertoires. The TCS score was defined as F50 (clonal expansion) divided by E x V (chaos), with BLOSUM62-based TCRdist calculated between CDR3 peptides within each V-J. Welch's t-statistics and random forest reduced fewer than 550 V-J features to fewer than 15, which were used in a naive Bayes classifier (R e1071). Thyroid-blood repertoire similarity was quantified with the Morisita-Horn index. TCRdb reprocessed the public reads (quality trimming at Q25 with fastp, clone calling with MiXCR) and kept in-frame beta chains. Merged by CDR3 protein, the rows form single entries marked with the most common genes and DNA. TCRdb, rather than the study authors, made the V and J calls. A total of 500,000 to 600,000 distinct CDR3 sequences appear in this sample, roughly 50% of them only once. Of the sample, approximately 8.4% falls within the top ten clones.

CDR3 length: 15 amino acids, cysteine to phenylalanine. The only DNA kept is the CDR3, 45 bases in frame from the first base. CDR1 and CDR2, looked up from the germline V gene (reference sequence), are DFQATT and SNEGSKA. V is cut back by 4 bases and J by 0 bases, with 5 bases in the junction unmatched. What the study reported, not specific to this receptor: Ophthalmopathy was separated from stable hyperthyroidism by a 13 V-J signature model, with about 88% sensitivity and about 81% specificity obtained in cross-validation and 80%/75% obtained in testing. During validation, the model predicted progression to ophthalmopathy a median of around 6 months ahead of onset, with around 70% sensitivity and roughly 72% specificity. No statistical method was used to fix the sample size in advance, and group allocation was not hidden from the investigators. Most expanded thyroid clonotypes (frequency above 0.001) were also detected in blood, a finding suggesting that blood repertoires may reflect thyroid immune responses.

Material: peripheral blood or thyroid tissue (not recorded which). The V and J genes are TRBV20-1 and TRBJ2-3; TRBD2 aligns with 9 central bases. The receptor was isolated from a woman between 18 and 30 years old with Graves' hyperthyroidism. The DNA sequence is TGCAGTGCTACTATAGCGGGAGAAAGCACAGATACGCAGTATTTT. It translates as CSATIAGESTDTQYF.